This T cell receptor (beta chain) is from a study of post-analysis software for immune sequencing data. After removal of 8 bases from V and 6 bases from J, the junction contained 8 bases not matched to a gene. This CDR3 spans 14 amino acids. Germline V gene lookup returns CDR1 SQVTM and CDR2 ANQGSEA. Study findings and constraints: Elevated frequency relative to controls characterized four or five TRBV segments in patients, TRBV5-6, TRBV5-1 and TRBV20-1 among them.

Tagging with unique molecular identifiers was a feature of the TCR beta cDNA libraries. TCRdb re-called the PCR reads with MiXCR, one entry per CDR3 protein. In the table there are 650,000 to 850,000 distinct CDR3 sequences, more than 45% of which are singletons. This clonotype was observed a few times. The antigen is unknown. The sequencing input was blood. This chain links TRBV29-1 with TRBJ2-1; 12 positions match TRBD2. This TCR was sampled from a girl aged 5 to 17 with multiple sclerosis. In DNA form, the CDR3 reads TGCAGCCATTTACTAGCGGGAGGAGGCAATGAGCAGTTCTTC. As protein: CSHLLAGGGNEQFF.